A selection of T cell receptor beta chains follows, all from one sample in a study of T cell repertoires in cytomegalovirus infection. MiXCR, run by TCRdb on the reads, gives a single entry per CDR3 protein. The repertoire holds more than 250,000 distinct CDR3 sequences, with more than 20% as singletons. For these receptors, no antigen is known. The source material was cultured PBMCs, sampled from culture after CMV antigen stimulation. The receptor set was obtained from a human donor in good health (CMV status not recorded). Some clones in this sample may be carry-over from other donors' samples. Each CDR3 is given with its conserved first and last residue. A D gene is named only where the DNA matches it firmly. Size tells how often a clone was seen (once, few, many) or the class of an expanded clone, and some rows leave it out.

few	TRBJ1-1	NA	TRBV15	TGTGCCACCAGCAGATATAAAAACACTGAAGCTTTCTTT	CATSRYKNTEAFF
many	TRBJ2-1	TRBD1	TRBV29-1	TGCAGCGTTGGGGGGACAGGGGGGAAGTTCTTC	CSVGGTGGKFF
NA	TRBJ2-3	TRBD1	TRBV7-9	TGTGCCAGCAGCTTAGGGACAGGTTCAGATACGCAGTATTTT	CASSLGTGSDTQYF
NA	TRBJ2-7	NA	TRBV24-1	TGTGCCACCAGTGACCGTAACGGTGGGAAGATCCACGAGCAGTACTTC	CATSDRNGGKIHEQYF
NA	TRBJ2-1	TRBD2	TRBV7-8	TGTGCCAGCAGCTTACCGGCTGTGGTAGCGGGAGGATCCTACAATGAGCAGTTCTTC	CASSLPAVVAGGSYNEQFF
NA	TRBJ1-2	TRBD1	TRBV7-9	TGTGCCAGCAGCTCACAGGGGGGAAATAACTATGGCTACACCTTC	CASSSQGGNNYGYTF
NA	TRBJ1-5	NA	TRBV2	TGTGCCAGCAGTGAAGGTGCAGGGTTTCAGCCCCAGCATTTT	CASSEGAGFQPQHF
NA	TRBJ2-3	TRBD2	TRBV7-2	TGTGCCAGCAGCTCGGGACTAACGAATGCTTTT	CASSSGLTNAF
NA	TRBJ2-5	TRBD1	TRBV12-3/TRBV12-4	TGTGCCAGCAGTTTTGTACAGGGGGAGACCCAGTACTTC	CASSFVQGETQYF
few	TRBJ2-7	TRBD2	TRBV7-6	TGTGCCAGCCCCACTAGCGTTCCCTACGAGCAGTACTTC	CASPTSVPYEQYF
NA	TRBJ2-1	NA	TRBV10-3	TGTGCCATCAGCCCCGTTATGTACAATGAGCAGTTCTTC	CAISPVMYNEQFF
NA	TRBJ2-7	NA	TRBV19	TGTGCCAGTAGTATAGCGAGCGGAACCTACGAGCAGTACTTC	CASSIASGTYEQYF
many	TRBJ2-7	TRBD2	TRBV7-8	TGTGCCAGCAGCCGGACTAGCGGGAGGGTCCACCGACCCTACGAGCAGTACTTC	CASSRTSGRVHRPYEQYF
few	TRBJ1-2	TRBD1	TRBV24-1	TGTGCCACCAGTGATCCCCTAGGACAGGGAAGTAATGGCTACACCTTC	CATSDPLGQGSNGYTF
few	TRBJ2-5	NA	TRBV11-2	TGTGCCAGCAGCTTAGAAGCATCCGGGACCCAGTACTTC	CASSLEASGTQYF
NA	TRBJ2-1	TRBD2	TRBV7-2	TGTGCCAGCAGCATTAGCGGGAGTGGCTTAAATGAGCAGTTCTTC	CASSISGSGLNEQFF
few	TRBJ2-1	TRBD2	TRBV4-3	TGCGCCAGCAGCCAAGGATGGGGGAGGGCCTACAATGAGCAGTTCTTC	CASSQGWGRAYNEQFF
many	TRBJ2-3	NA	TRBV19	TGTGCCAGTAGTATAGCACAGGCCGCGGAGCATACGCAGTATTTT	CASSIAQAAEHTQYF
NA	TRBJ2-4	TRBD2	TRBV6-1	TGTGCCAGCAGTGAAAGGGCGGGAGTTAAATACTTC	CASSERAGVKYF
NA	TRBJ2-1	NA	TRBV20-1	TGCAGTGCTAGGAGTCTTAGCGGAACCTACAATGAGCAGTTCTTC	CSARSLSGTYNEQFF
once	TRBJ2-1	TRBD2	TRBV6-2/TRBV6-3	TGTGCCAGCGGCCCTAGCGGGAGGGCTGGTCTCGGGGTCAATGAGCAGTTCTTC	CASGPSGRAGLGVNEQFF
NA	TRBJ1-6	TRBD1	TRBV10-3	TGTGCCATCAGTGAGTCGGCTGGCGGGACAGGGAGTTCACCCCTCCACTTT	CAISESAGGTGSSPLHF
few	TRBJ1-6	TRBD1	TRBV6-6	TGTGCCAGCAGTTACTCGAGTACCAGGGGGATCTCCAATTCACCCCTCCACTTT	CASSYSSTRGISNSPLHF
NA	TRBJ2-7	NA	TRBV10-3	TGTGCCATCAGTGAGGGGGGAGAGGGGCAGTACTTC	CAISEGGEGQYF
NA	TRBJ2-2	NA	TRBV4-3	TGCGCCAGCAGCCAAGATATCAGGAGTGCGAACACCGGGGAGCTGTTTTTT	CASSQDIRSANTGELFF
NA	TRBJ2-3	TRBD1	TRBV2	TGTGCCAGCAGTGATAGGACAGGGGGCAAAGATACGCAGTATTTT	CASSDRTGGKDTQYF
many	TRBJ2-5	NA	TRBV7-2	TGTGCCAGCAGCCCAGGGCCCGCAGGGGAGACCCAGTACTTC	CASSPGPAGETQYF
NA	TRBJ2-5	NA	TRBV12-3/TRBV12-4	TGTGCCAGTGCGGCCAGGGCCTGGGGGGAGACCCAGTACTTC	CASAARAWGETQYF
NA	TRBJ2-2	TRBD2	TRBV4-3	TGCGCCAGCAGCCAAGAAAGCGGGAGAGGTACCGGGGAGCTGTTTTTT	CASSQESGRGTGELFF
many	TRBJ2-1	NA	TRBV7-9	TGTGCCAGCAGCTTGCTTGACCGACGGGATCTTTACAATGAGCAGTTCTTC	CASSLLDRRDLYNEQFF
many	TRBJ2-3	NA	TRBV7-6	TGTGCCAGCAGCTTAGCGGGAGGGGGAGATACGCAGTATTTT	CASSLAGGGDTQYF
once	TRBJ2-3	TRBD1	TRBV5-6	TGTGCCAGCAGACTCCAGGGGGTGTCGCAGTATTTT	CASRLQGVSQYF
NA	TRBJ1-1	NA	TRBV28	TGTGCCAGCAGTCGGGGGGACCCCTTCGAAGCTTTCTTT	CASSRGDPFEAFF
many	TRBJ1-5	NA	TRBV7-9	TGTGCCAGCAGTCCCCAAGAACATCAGCCCCAGCATTTT	CASSPQEHQPQHF
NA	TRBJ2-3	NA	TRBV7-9	TGTGCCAGCAGCTTAGGGACGGTCTCTTCAGATACGCAGTATTTT	CASSLGTVSSDTQYF
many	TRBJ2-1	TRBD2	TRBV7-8	TGTGCCAGCAGCTTAGTACCCGGGACTAGCGGGAGCAATGAGCAGTTCTTC	CASSLVPGTSGSNEQFF
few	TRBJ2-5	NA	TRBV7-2	TGTGCCAGCAGCCGGGATTGGCGGGAAGAGACCCAGTACTTC	CASSRDWREETQYF
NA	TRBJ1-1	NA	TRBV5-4	TGTGCCAGCAGCTTGGAACAGGGCAACACTGAAGCTTTCTTT	CASSLEQGNTEAFF
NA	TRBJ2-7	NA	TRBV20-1	TGCAGTGCTAGCCCCGGGGGCCCAAATTACGAGCAGTACTTC	CSASPGGPNYEQYF
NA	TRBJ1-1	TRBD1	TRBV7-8	TGTGCCAGCAGCATCCGGGACAGAGAGTTGAACACTGAAGCTTTCTTT	CASSIRDRELNTEAFF
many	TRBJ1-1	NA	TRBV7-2	TGTGCCAGCAGACCAGGAGGGGTGAACACTGAAGCTTTCTTT	CASRPGGVNTEAFF
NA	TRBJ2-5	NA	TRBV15	TGTGCCACCAGCGTACTGGAGCGGGCACAAGAGACCCAGTACTTC	CATSVLERAQETQYF
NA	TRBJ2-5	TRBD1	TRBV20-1	TGCAGTGCCCCTAGGCCTGACAGGGGTCAAGAGACCCAGTACTTC	CSAPRPDRGQETQYF